Each of the 31 T cell receptor beta chains below was sequenced from the same sample in a study of T-cell memory formation after mild COVID-19. TCRdb ran MiXCR on the 5' RACE reads and lists one entry per CDR3 protein. The sample holds 540,000 or so distinct CDR3 sequences, roughly 20% seen once. The sequenced sample consisted of PBMCs or a T cell subset sorted from them (not recorded which). These receptor sequences come from an adult woman who had mild COVID-19 (a few samples of this study predate the infection). Cell type and time point are not known.

The rearrangement links TRBV6-5 to TRBJ1-1; 8 positions agree with TRBD1. Trimming at V came to 2 bases and at J to 1 base, leaving 9 bases not matched to a gene. Germline CDR1 MNHEY, CDR2 SVGAGI. This CDR3 contains 17 residues. CDR3 bases: TGTGCCAGCAGTTACCAGGAGACAGGGGTCCCGAACACTGAAGCTTTCTTT. It codes for CASSYQETGVPNTEAFF.

CDR3 residues: CASSQWGTSGGSTDTQYF. The CDR3 coding sequence is TGCGCCAGCAGCCAATGGGGGACTAGCGGGGGAAGCACAGATACGCAGTATTTT. The V and J genes are TRBV4-1 and TRBJ2-3; 14 bases map to TRBD2. Trimming cost V 2 bases and J 0 bases; bases outside gene matches: 4. Germline assignment: CDR1 MGHRA and CDR2 YSYEKL. This CDR3 is 18 amino acids long.

This clonotype was counted between two and nine times. DNA for the CDR3: TGCAGTGCTAGGGCCGCGGGACAGGCCTCCTACGAGCAGTACTTC. This sequence encodes CSARAAGQASYEQYF. The chain is built from TRBV20-1 and TRBJ2-7; 8 bases match TRBD1. V shed 3 bases, J shed 0 bases, and the junction held 7 bases outside the gene matches. CDR1 is DFQATT, CDR2 SNEGSKA, per germline (reference sequence). The CDR3 covers 15 residues.

This rearrangement joins TRBV7-6 to TRBJ2-5; the D gene is possibly TRBD2 (6 bases). V lost 2 bases, J lost 5 bases, and 15 bases lay in between. Germline-derived CDR1 and CDR2 are SGHVS and FNYEAQ. This CDR3 is 15 amino acids long. The CDR3 DNA sequence: TGTGCCAGCAGCTTATTTGAGCGTGGAGGGGAGACCCAGTACTTC. This translates into CASSLFERGGETQYF.

This clonotype was picked up a small number of times. The chain is built from TRBV4-3 and TRBJ1-2, with TRBD1 identical over 9 bases. The CDR3 length is 15 residues. J gave up 1 base and V 4 bases, and 4 bases lay outside the gene matches. Germline assignment: CDR1 LGHNA and CDR2 YSLEER. The DNA of the CDR3 is TGCGCCAGCAGCCTCGCGACAGGGGGTAACTATGGCTACACCTTC. It codes for CASSLATGGNYGYTF.

This clonotype was counted only a few times. The chain uses TRBV9 and TRBJ2-3; 8 positions agree with TRBD2. J was trimmed by 2 bases and V by 4 bases; bases with no gene match: 6. The CDR3 has 15 residues. In germline, CDR1 is SGDLS, CDR2 YYNGEE. The CDR3 is CASSPREGPTDTQYF. In DNA, the CDR3 is TGTGCCAGCAGCCCCCGGGAGGGGCCCACAGATACGCAGTATTTT.

This clonotype has more than one count but fewer than ten. The chain uses TRBV9 and TRBJ2-1, with 15 positions matching TRBD2. This CDR3 comprises 17 residues. The germline V gene encodes CDR1 SGDLS and CDR2 YYNGEE. After removal of 4 bases from V and 7 bases from J, the junction contained 9 bases not matched to a gene. The CDR3 DNA is TGTGCCAGCAGCATCGGACTAGCGGGGGGGCCGCAAAATGAGCAGTTCTTC. It is translated as CASSIGLAGGPQNEQFF.

This clonotype was recorded a few times. The chain is built from TRBV2 and TRBJ2-7, with D perhaps TRBD1 or TRBD2 (5 bases each). The CDR3 has 13 amino acids. Germline V lookup: CDR1 SNHLY, CDR2 FYNNEI. Trimming removed 6 bases from V and 4 bases from J, with 13 bases in between. This chain's CDR3 is CASSVDWGYEQYF. In DNA form, the CDR3 reads TGTGCCAGCAGCGTTGACTGGGGGTACGAGCAGTACTTC.

This clonotype showed up just a few times. The chain employs TRBV13 and TRBJ2-1; 9 positions match TRBD2. CDR3 length equals 16 residues. Looked up from germline, CDR1 is PRHDT and CDR2 is FYEKMQ (reference sequence). With 3 bases clipped from V and 1 base from J, the junction kept 4 bases outside the gene matches. Here the CDR3 reads CASSFSTSGSYNEQFF. Here the CDR3 DNA reads TGTGCCAGCAGCTTCTCGACTAGCGGTTCCTACAATGAGCAGTTCTTC. The full variable domain, its missing parts supplied by reference TRBV13 and TRBJ2-1, is AAGVIQSPRHLIKEKRETATLKCYPIPRHDTVYWYQQGPGQDPQFLISFYEKMQSDKGSIPDRFSAQQFSDYHSELNMSSLELGDSALYFCASSFSTSGSYNEQFFGPGTRLTVL.

The sample holds a few counts of this clonotype. This chain connects TRBV9 to TRBJ1-4; 10 nucleotides line up with TRBD1. In germline, CDR1 is SGDLS, CDR2 YYNGEE. J lost 5 bases, V lost 3 bases, and 4 bases had no gene match. The CDR3 has 15 amino acids. DNA for the CDR3: TGTGCCAGCAGCGCCCGGACAGGGGGGAATGAAAAACTGTTTTTT. It encodes CASSARTGGNEKLFF.

There are many counts of this clonotype. Here the CDR3 reads CASSGRGVEPQHF. In nucleotides, the CDR3 is TGTGCCAGCAGCGGCAGGGGGGTCGAGCCCCAGCATTTT. The rearrangement links TRBV7-2 to TRBJ1-5; 7 bases match TRBD1. V lost 5 bases and J lost 8; bases outside the gene matches: 6. Germline loops: CDR1 SGHTA, CDR2 FQGNSA. This CDR3 is 13 amino acids long.

The chain is built from TRBV6-2 or TRBV6-3 and TRBJ2-1; the D gene is possibly TRBD2 (6 bases). The CDR3 has 18 amino acids. V was trimmed by 0 bases and J by 0 bases, leaving 15 bases between them. The germline V gene encodes CDR1 MNHEY and CDR2 SVGEGT. The DNA for the CDR3 is TGTGCCAGCAGTTACTCGTCGGGGGTCCCAAGCTCCTACAATGAGCAGTTCTTC. Protein sequence: CASSYSSGVPSSYNEQFF.

This clonotype was seen more than once but under ten times. The CDR3 DNA sequence: TGCAGTGCTATCCGGACTCACTTACCCGAAGCTTTCTTT. Encoded protein: CSAIRTHLPEAFF. The rearrangement joins TRBV20-1 to TRBJ1-1; no clear D. CDR1 DFQATT and CDR2 SNEGSKA come from the germline V gene (reference sequence). This CDR3 is 13 amino acids long. The V gene lost 4 bases and the J gene lost 8 bases, with 17 bases spanning the gap.

This sequence joins TRBV7-9 and TRBJ2-7; D remains ambiguous. The germline V gene encodes CDR1 SEHNR and CDR2 FQNEAQ (reference sequence). V lost 5 bases to trimming and J lost 3 bases, with 14 bases between them. The CDR3 covers 14 residues. The CDR3, as DNA: TGTGCCAGCAGCCTCTCTCCCCAGGACTACGAGCAGTACTTC. Translated, it gives CASSLSPQDYEQYF.

V usage is TRBV18 and J usage is TRBJ1-1, with D tentatively TRBD1 (5 bases). The germline CDR1 and CDR2 sequences are KGHSH and LQKENI. There are 14 residues in the CDR3. Deletions cut 4 bases from V and 0 bases from J, with 9 bases between. CDR3 residues: CASSHRSLNTEAFF. In DNA, the CDR3 is TGTGCCAGCTCACACAGGAGCTTGAACACTGAAGCTTTCTTT.

The V gene is TRBV6-6, the J gene TRBJ2-7, with unresolved D. Trimming pared 5 bases from V and 0 bases from J, leaving 8 bases between. CDR1 and CDR2 (germline): MNHNY, SVGAGI (reference sequence). The CDR3 sequence is 13 residues long. Written as DNA, the CDR3 is TGTGCCAGCAGTAAATCACACTCCTACGAGCAGTACTTC. It yields the protein CASSKSHSYEQYF.

This clonotype was observed a handful of times. The chain uses TRBV28 and TRBJ1-5, with D uncertain. Germline-derived CDR1 and CDR2 are MDHEN and SYDVKM. The ends were cut back, 3 bases at V and 2 bases at J, with 11 bases in the middle. The length of the CDR3 is 15 residues. CDR3 in amino acids: CASSFEGGGNQPQHF. CDR3 DNA sequence: TGTGCCAGCAGTTTCGAGGGCGGTGGCAATCAGCCCCAGCATTTT.

The chain couples TRBV12-3 or TRBV12-4 to TRBJ2-3, with D possibly TRBD1 on 5 matching bases. Deletions cut 6 bases from V and 2 bases from J, with 15 bases between. The CDR3 is 15 amino acids. CDR3 sequence (DNA): TGTGCCAGCAGCGCCCTTGGGGCTAACACAGATACGCAGTATTTT. Its translation is CASSALGANTDTQYF.

V usage is TRBV4-3 and J usage is TRBJ2-1; 8 bases match TRBD2. The V segment lost 0 bases and the J segment 8 bases; nucleotides outside the gene matches: 15. This CDR3 has 18 residues. Per the germline V gene, CDR1 is LGHNA and CDR2 is YSLEER. CDR3 in amino acids: CASSQDWLAGGGFHEQFF. The CDR3 DNA sequence: TGCGCCAGCAGCCAAGATTGGCTAGCGGGCGGAGGATTCCATGAGCAGTTCTTC.

This clonotype was counted ten times or more. V is TRBV9 and J is TRBJ2-6; a weak D match, TRBD1 (5 bases). Germline values: CDR1 SGDLS, CDR2 YYNGEE. V was cut by 1 base and J by 1 base, with 6 bases left in between. The CDR3 is 15 residues long. The CDR3 is CASSVPGSGANVLTF. Written as DNA, the CDR3 is TGTGCCAGCAGCGTACCAGGGTCTGGGGCCAACGTCCTGACTTTC.

Comment on this clonotype: A much bigger clone sits one base away, suggesting this may be a read error. The genes are TRBV3-1 and TRBJ2-3, with 8 bases matching TRBD2. From germline, CDR1 is LGHDT and CDR2 YNNKEL (reference sequence). This CDR3 has 15 amino acids. The CDR3 DNA is TGTACCAGCAGCCTTAGCGGGGCCAGCACAGATACGCAGTATTTT. As protein: CTSSLSGASTDTQYF.

This clonotype was detected a few times. The chain employs TRBV7-2 and TRBJ2-3, with D tentatively TRBD1 (5 bases). CDR1 and CDR2 from the germline V gene are SGHTA and FQGNSA. This CDR3 has 16 amino acids. With 3 bases removed from V and 6 bases from J, the gap between germline ends came to 19 bases. The CDR3 region has the DNA TGTGCCAGCAGCTTTTTTCTCGCAGGGATGGGCGATACGCAGTATTTT. Amino acid sequence: CASSFFLAGMGDTQYF.

The chain is built from TRBV27 and TRBJ1-1; weak D call: TRBD1 (5 bases). The CDR3 contains 14 residues. Trimming left V 6 bases short and J 5 bases short, with 16 bases between. Germline values: CDR1 MNHEY, CDR2 SMNVEV (reference sequence). The CDR3 reads CASSPFPGGTEAFF. CDR3 DNA sequence: TGTGCCAGCAGCCCCTTTCCGGGGGGGACTGAAGCTTTCTTT.

In its sample, this clonotype was seen a few times. V is TRBV18 and J is TRBJ1-6; TRBD1 agrees at 9 bases. V lost 5 bases, J lost 8 bases, and 7 bases stayed unmatched. This CDR3 is built from 15 residues. The germline CDR1 and CDR2 sequences are KGHSH and LQKENI. The CDR3 bases are TGTGCCAGCTCATGGGGACAGGGTTTTGATTCACCCCTCCACTTT. Translating gives CASSWGQGFDSPLHF.

This clonotype was detected many times. Written as DNA, the CDR3 is TGTGCCAGCAGTTTGGGCCCGGGAACCGGGGAGCTGTTTTTT. Translated, it gives CASSLGPGTGELFF. J is TRBJ2-2 and V is TRBV12-3 or TRBV12-4; D is possibly TRBD2 (5 bases). The CDR3 consists of 14 residues. Deletions cut 3 bases from V and 5 bases from J, with 10 bases between.

This clonotype showed up just a few times. The J gene is TRBJ2-7, the V gene TRBV30; D unclear. This CDR3 comprises 14 residues. Germline loops: CDR1 GTSNPN, CDR2 SVGIG (reference sequence). The germline V and J ends were trimmed by 2 bases and 1 base, with 12 bases remaining between them. The CDR3 here is CAWSQGAPSYEQYF. The CDR3 DNA reads TGTGCCTGGAGTCAAGGAGCACCTTCCTACGAGCAGTACTTC.

The chain uses TRBV19 and TRBJ2-5; D gene unclear. The V gene lost 3 bases and the J gene lost 5 bases, with 13 bases spanning the gap. This CDR3 is 14 amino acids long. In germline, CDR1 is LNHDA, CDR2 SQIVND (reference sequence). DNA of the CDR3: TGTGCCAGTAGTATCAGGACCAACGTCGAGACCCAGTACTTC. Amino acid sequence: CASSIRTNVETQYF.

V usage is TRBV5-1 and J usage is TRBJ1-1, with D possibly TRBD1 on 5 matching bases. The CDR3 covers 13 residues. V was shortened by 7 bases and J by 5 bases, with 15 bases between the two germline ends. Per germline, CDR1 SGHRS and CDR2 YFSETQ. The CDR3: CASAGPGGTEAFF. The CDR3 DNA is TGCGCCAGCGCGGGACCGGGAGGGACTGAAGCTTTCTTT.

This clonotype was recorded only once. V and J are TRBV5-1 and TRBJ2-1; 7 bases fit TRBD1. Unmatched junction bases numbered 19, after V lost 4 bases and J lost 0 bases. The germline V gene has CDR1 SGHRS and CDR2 YFSETQ. The CDR3 totals 20 residues. The CDR3 sequence: CASSHPRQGATVSSYNEQFF. CDR3 nucleotide sequence: TGCGCCAGCAGCCATCCAAGACAGGGTGCGACCGTAAGCTCCTACAATGAGCAGTTCTTC.

The rearrangement joins TRBV12-3 or TRBV12-4 to TRBJ2-2; D may be TRBD1 or TRBD2 (6 bases each). The CDR3 is made up of 17 amino acids. V was trimmed by 7 bases and J by 8 bases, leaving 26 bases between them. CDR3 in amino acids: CASTLGGRRNDRGELFF. The DNA of the CDR3 is TGTGCCAGCACCCTGGGGGGCCGTCGGAACGACCGGGGGGAGCTGTTTTTT.

This chain links TRBV4-1 with TRBJ2-5, with D tentatively TRBD2 (6 bases). The CDR3 spans 16 residues. The V end was cut by 4 bases, the J end by 2 bases, with 17 bases between. Germline V gene sequence: CDR1 MGHRA, CDR2 YSYEKL. As DNA, the CDR3 is TGCGCCAGCAGCCCCCCGGGGGAAGCGTCACAAGAGACCCAGTACTTC. Its protein product is CASSPPGEASQETQYF.